What follows are 9 T cell receptor beta chains derived from one specimen sequenced in a study of T-cell memory formation after mild COVID-19. MiXCR, applied by TCRdb to the 5' RACE reads, yields one record per CDR3 protein. Seen here are a few hundred thousand distinct CDR3 sequences, around 20% observed once, and the top ten hold roughly a fifth. The sequenced sample consisted of PBMCs or a T cell subset sorted from them (not recorded which). The receptors stem from a man aged 18 to 29 who had mild COVID-19 (a few samples of this study predate the infection). Cell type and time point are not known.

The chain employs TRBV12-3 or TRBV12-4 and TRBJ2-7; D gene ambiguous. The CDR3 runs to 14 residues. V lost 1 base to trimming and J lost 0 bases, with 7 bases between them. The CDR3, as DNA: TGTGCCAGCAGTTTAGGAAGGGACTCCTACGAGCAGTACGTC. It codes for CASSLGRDSYEQYV.

This clonotype was observed a handful of times. The chain is built from TRBV5-6 and TRBJ2-6; D gene uncertain. Per germline, CDR1 SGHDT and CDR2 YYEEEE. Trimming cost V 4 bases and J 0 bases, with 11 bases left between them. The CDR3 has 16 amino acids. CDR3 bases: TGTGCCAGCAGCCCTGGGCTGCACTCTGGGGCCAACGTCCTGACTTTC. It is translated as CASSPGLHSGANVLTF.

This clonotype was seen a few times. The V call is TRBV20-1, the J call TRBJ2-1; TRBD1 is a possible D gene (6 bases). Germline CDR1 reads DFQATT; CDR2 reads SNEGSKA (reference sequence). This CDR3 region has 13 residues. V was trimmed by 3 bases and J by 3 bases, leaving 9 bases between them. CDR3 nucleotide sequence: TGCAGTGCTAGTCCGACAGGCTACAATGAGCAGTTCTTC. It translates to CSASPTGYNEQFF.

This clonotype was counted between two and nine times. The CDR3, as DNA: TGTGCCAGCAGCTCGGGCGGGGCCTACAATGAGCAGTTCTTC. Its translation: CASSSGGAYNEQFF. V usage is TRBV7-9 and J usage is TRBJ2-1; perhaps TRBD2 as D (6 bases). The CDR3 covers 14 residues. CDR1 SEHNR and CDR2 FQNEAQ come from the germline V gene (reference sequence). V shed 4 bases and J shed 2 bases, with 9 bases lying between them.

This clonotype was counted only a few times. V usage is TRBV23-1 and J usage is TRBJ2-3; unclear D gene. TRBV23-1 is reported as an ORF; its role is uncertain. This CDR3 contains 12 residues. Trimming removed 9 bases at V and 0 bases at J, with 7 bases between. In nucleotides, the CDR3 is TGCGCCAGAGGTAGGAGCACAGATACGCAGTATTTT. Its protein is CARGRSTDTQYF.

The J gene is TRBJ1-3, the V gene TRBV29-1, with a possible D match to TRBD1 (6 bases). The germline CDR1 and CDR2 sequences are SQVTM and ANQGSEA. The CDR3 covers 14 residues. V lost 4 bases, J lost 0 bases, and 10 bases lay in between. Here the CDR3 reads CSVVQGNSGNTIYF. CDR3 nucleotide sequence: TGCAGCGTTGTACAGGGTAACTCTGGAAACACCATATATTTT.

This sequence joins TRBV7-9 and TRBJ2-3; D not resolved. The CDR3 is made up of 13 amino acids. Germline CDR1 SEHNR, CDR2 FQNEAQ (reference sequence). The germline V and J ends were trimmed by 6 bases and 1 base, with 8 bases remaining between them. CDR3 sequence: CASRTQGTDTQYF. CDR3 coding DNA: TGTGCCAGCAGAACTCAGGGCACAGATACGCAGTATTTT.

V gene TRBV7-2 combines with J gene TRBJ2-5; 10 bases line up with TRBD1. This CDR3 contains 14 residues. CDR1 and CDR2 from the germline V gene are SGHTA and FQGNSA. Germline trimming cut 4 bases from V and 4 bases from J; bases unmatched to any gene: 3. Here the CDR3 reads CASSYDRGRETQYF. The CDR3 nucleotides read TGTGCCAGCAGCTATGACAGGGGGCGAGAGACCCAGTACTTC.

A word on this clonotype: At one of its ends the junction is not consistent with the germline gene, which may arise from a read error. The rearrangement links TRBV7-7 to TRBJ1-1, with D possibly matching TRBD1 (5 bases). This CDR3 region has 14 residues. The V gene's germline CDR1 is SSHAT and CDR2 FNYEAQ (reference sequence). The CDR3 DNA sequence: TGTGCTAGCAGCTTATTCCAGGGTGACACTGAAGCTTTCTTT. Its protein product is CASSLFQGDTEAFF.